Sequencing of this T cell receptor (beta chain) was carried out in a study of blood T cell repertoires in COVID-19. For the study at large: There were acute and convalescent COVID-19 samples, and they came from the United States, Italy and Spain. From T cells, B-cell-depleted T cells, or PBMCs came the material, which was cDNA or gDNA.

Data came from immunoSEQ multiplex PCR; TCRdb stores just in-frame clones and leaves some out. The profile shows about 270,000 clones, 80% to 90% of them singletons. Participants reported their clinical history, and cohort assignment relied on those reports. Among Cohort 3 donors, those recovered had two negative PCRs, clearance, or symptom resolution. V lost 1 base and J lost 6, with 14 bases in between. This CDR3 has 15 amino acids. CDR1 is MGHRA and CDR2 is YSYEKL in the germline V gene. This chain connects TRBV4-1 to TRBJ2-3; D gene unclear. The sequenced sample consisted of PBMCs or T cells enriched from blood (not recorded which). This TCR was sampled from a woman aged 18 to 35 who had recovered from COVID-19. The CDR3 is CASSQVDIATDTQYF. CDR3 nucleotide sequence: TGCGCCAGCAGCCAAGTCGACATTGCCACGGATACGCAGTATTTT.